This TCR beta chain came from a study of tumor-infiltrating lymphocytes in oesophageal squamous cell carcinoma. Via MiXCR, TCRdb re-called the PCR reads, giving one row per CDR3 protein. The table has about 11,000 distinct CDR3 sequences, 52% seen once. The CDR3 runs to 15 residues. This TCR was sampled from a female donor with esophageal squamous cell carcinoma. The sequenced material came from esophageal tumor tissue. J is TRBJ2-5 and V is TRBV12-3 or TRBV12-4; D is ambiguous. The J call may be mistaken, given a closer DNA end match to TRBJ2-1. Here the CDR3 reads CASRSSPSSYNEQFF. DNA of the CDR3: TGTGCCAGCAGGTCCTCCCCTAGCTCCTACAATGAGCAGTTCTTC.